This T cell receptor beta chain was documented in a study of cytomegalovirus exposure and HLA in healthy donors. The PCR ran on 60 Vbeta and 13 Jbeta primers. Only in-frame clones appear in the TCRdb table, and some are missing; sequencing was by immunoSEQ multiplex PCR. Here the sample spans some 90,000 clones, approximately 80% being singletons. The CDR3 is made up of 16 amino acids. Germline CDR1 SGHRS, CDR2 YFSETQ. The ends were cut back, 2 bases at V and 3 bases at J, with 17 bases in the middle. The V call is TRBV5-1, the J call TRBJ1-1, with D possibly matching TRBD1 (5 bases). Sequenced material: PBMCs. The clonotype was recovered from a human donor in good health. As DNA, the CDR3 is TGCGCCAGCAGCTTATCATTCAACAGGACCCACACTGAAGCTTTCTTT. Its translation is CASSLSFNRTHTEAFF. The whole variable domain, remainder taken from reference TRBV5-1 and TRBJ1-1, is KAGVTQTPRYLIKTRGQQVTLSCSPISGHRSVSWYQQTPGQGLQFLFEYFSETQRNKGNFPGRFSGRQFSNSRSEMNVSTLELGDSALYLCASSLSFNRTHTEAFFGQGTRLTVV.